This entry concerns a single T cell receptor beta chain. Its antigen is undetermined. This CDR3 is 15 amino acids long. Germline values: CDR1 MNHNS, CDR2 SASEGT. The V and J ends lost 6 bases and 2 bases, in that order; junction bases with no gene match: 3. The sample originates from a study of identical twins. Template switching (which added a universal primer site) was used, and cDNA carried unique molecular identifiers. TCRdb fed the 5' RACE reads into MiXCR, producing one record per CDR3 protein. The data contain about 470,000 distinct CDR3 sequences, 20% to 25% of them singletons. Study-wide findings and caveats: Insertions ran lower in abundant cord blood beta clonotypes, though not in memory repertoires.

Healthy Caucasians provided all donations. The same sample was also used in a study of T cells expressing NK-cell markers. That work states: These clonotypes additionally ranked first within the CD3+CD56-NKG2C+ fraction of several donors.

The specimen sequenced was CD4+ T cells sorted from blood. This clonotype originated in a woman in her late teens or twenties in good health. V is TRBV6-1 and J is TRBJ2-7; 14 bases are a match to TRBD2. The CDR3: CASRGLAGATYEQYF. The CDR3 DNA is TGTGCCAGCAGGGGACTAGCGGGGGCCACCTACGAGCAGTACTTC.